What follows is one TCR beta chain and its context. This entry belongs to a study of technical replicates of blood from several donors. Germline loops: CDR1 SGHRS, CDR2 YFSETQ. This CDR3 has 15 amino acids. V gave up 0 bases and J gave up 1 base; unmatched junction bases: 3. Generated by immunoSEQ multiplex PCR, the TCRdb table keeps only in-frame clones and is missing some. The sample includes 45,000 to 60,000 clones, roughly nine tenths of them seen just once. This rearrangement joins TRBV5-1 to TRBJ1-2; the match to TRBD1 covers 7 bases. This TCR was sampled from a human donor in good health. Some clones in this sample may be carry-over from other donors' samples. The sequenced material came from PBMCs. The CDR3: CASSLGGGDNYGYTF. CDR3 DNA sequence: TGCGCCAGCAGCTTGGGAGGGGGCGATAACTATGGCTACACCTTC.